This TCR beta chain emerged from a study of metastatic and nonmetastatic thyroid tumors (dated by TCRdb to between 2020 and 2021). Turning to the overall study: Repertoires were compared across peripheral blood and tumor or nodule tissue samples from malignant and benign thyroid patients.

From cysteine to phenylalanine, the CDR3 is 15 amino acids long. Only the CDR3 DNA is retained, 45 bases long and in frame from the first base. CDR1 and CDR2 are read off the germline V gene as SGHVS and FQNEAQ. V loses 4 bases at its end and J loses 1 base; junction bases beyond the gene matches: 2. No patient had received any treatment before thyroid surgery. Using T-cell receptor beta sequencing, the study looked back at clinical samples from patients collected from about 2012 to 2018. On the study overall, not on this receptor specifically: TCR beta diversity was reported as significantly higher in malignant tumors than in benign nodules, in both blood and tumor samples.

Library prep was done by PCR. The sequencer was an Illumina HiSeq 4000. High-throughput sequencing was used to profile the CDR3 region of the TCR beta-chain in every patient. The original methods were these. CDR3 differences across clinicopathological groups were used to build a classifier for discriminating distant-metastatic papillary thyroid cancer patients. The Shannon index was used to assess repertoire diversity, and the Morisita-Horn index was used to assess tumor-blood repertoire similarity. In-frame beta chains were kept once TCRdb had trimmed the public reads at Q25 with fastp and called clones with MiXCR. The V and J calls reflect TCRdb's pipeline rather than the authors' work. This sample is represented by 20,000 to 25,000 clones; around 21% of them were singletons. Of the sample, about 26% is held by the ten largest clones. At least ten counts were recorded for this clone. No cognate antigen has been identified for it. Qualities for individual bases were not recorded, and no much larger clone is one base off.

The sample taken for sequencing was blood. The chain uses TRBV7-8 and TRBJ2-2; a stretch of 8 junction bases matches TRBD2. The receptor comes from a female donor with papillary thyroid cancer or a benign thyroid nodule (not recorded which). Some clones in this sample may be carry-over from other donors' samples. In nucleotide form, the sequence is TGTGCCAGCAGCTCACTAGCGGTGAACACCGGGGAGCTGTTTTTT. It translates to CASSSLAVNTGELFF.